This T cell receptor beta chain was profiled in a study of shared clonotypes between healthy human individuals. Study-wide results and limits: Incompleteness in sorted-subset sequencing, despite large depth, was shown by rarefaction. Of the naive CD4 clonotypes, roughly 5.5% were shared across several donors.

The germline V and J ends were trimmed by 1 base and 5 bases, with 11 bases remaining between them. There are 15 residues in the CDR3. CDR1 and CDR2 from the germline V gene are SEHNR and FQNEAQ (reference sequence). The authors distributed each subset's genomic DNA evenly over several immunoSEQ plates. Here immunoSEQ multiplex PCR was the method, and the copy in TCRdb shows in-frame clones only, minus some. The sample carries about 690,000 clones, 90% recorded once. For this clone: Antigen: not known.

Researchers reported that CD8 memory united CD45RO+ cells with CCR7-negative CD45RA+ TemRA cells. The source is a man between 18 and 29 years old in good health. Some clones in this sample may be carry-over from other donors' samples. The chain is built from TRBV7-9 and TRBJ1-4; no reliable D call. Sequencing was carried out using memory CD8+ T cells from PBMCs. Subset of the sample: CD45RO+ cells pooled with CCR7-negative TemRA cells. The CDR3 nucleotides are TGTGCCAGCAGCTTAGTGTTGGGCGGGAATGAAAAACTGTTTTTT. It codes for CASSLVLGGNEKLFF.